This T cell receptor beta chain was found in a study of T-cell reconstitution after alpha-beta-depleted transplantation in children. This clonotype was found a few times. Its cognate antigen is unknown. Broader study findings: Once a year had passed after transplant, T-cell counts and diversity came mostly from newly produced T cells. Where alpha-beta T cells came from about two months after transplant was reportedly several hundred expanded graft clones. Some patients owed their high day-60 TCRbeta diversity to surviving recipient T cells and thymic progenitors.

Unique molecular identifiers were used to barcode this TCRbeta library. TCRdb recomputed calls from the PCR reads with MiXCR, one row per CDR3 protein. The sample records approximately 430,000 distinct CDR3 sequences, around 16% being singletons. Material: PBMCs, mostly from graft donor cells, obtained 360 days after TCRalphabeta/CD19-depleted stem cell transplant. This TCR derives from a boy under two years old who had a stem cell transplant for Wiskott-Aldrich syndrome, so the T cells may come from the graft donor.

The CDR3 sequence is CASSLVPGLYEQYF. CDR3 nucleotides: TGTGCCAGCAGCTTAGTTCCAGGACTCTACGAGCAGTACTTC. This rearrangement joins TRBV7-2 to TRBJ2-7, with D possibly TRBD2 on 5 matching bases. V was trimmed by 1 base and J by 3 bases, leaving 10 bases between them. This CDR3 is built from 14 residues. Germline lookup yields CDR1 SGHTA and CDR2 FQGNSA.